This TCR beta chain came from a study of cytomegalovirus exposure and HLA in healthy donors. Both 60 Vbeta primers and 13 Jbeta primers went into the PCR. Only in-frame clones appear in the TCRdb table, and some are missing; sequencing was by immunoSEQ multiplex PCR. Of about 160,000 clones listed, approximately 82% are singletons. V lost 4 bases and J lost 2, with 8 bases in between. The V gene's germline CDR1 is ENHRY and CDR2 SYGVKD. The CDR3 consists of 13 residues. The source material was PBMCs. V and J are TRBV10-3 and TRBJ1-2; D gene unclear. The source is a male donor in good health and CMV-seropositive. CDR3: CAISGGDNYGYTF. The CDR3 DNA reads TGTGCCATCAGTGGAGGTGACAACTATGGCTACACCTTC.